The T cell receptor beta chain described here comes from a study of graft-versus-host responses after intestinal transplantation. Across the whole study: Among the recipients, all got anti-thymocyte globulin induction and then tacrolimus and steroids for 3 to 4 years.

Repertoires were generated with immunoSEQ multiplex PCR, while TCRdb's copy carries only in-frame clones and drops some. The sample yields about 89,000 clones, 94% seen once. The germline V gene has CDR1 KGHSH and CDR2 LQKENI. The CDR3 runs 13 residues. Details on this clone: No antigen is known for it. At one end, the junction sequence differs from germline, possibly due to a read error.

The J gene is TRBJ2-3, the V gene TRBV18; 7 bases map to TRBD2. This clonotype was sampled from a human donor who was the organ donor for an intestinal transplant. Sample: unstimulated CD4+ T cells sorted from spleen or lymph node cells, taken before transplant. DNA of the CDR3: TGTGCCAGCTCACCGACTAGCACAGGTACGCAGTATTTT. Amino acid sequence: CASSPTSTGTQYF.